The entry below gives a single T cell receptor beta chain sequence along with its context. These data are taken from a study of blood T cell repertoires in COVID-19. Trimming took 4 bases from V and 5 from J; bases not matched to a gene: 6. The germline CDR1 and CDR2 sequences are SGHRS and YFSETQ. This CDR3 is 15 amino acids long. Profiled with immunoSEQ multiplex PCR; TCRdb holds only in-frame clones, not every one. The data show about 150,000 clones, with approximately 79% seen just once and around 20% held by the top ten. J is TRBJ2-1 and V is TRBV5-1; 10 bases fit TRBD2. The receptor was derived from a woman aged 70-85 years in a cohort exposed to, infected with or recovered from COVID-19 (not recorded which). Source material: PBMCs or T cells enriched from blood (not recorded which). In DNA form, the CDR3 reads TGCGCCAGCAGCATTACTAGCGGGGATAACAATGAGCAGTTCTTC. This codes for CASSITSGDNNEQFF.